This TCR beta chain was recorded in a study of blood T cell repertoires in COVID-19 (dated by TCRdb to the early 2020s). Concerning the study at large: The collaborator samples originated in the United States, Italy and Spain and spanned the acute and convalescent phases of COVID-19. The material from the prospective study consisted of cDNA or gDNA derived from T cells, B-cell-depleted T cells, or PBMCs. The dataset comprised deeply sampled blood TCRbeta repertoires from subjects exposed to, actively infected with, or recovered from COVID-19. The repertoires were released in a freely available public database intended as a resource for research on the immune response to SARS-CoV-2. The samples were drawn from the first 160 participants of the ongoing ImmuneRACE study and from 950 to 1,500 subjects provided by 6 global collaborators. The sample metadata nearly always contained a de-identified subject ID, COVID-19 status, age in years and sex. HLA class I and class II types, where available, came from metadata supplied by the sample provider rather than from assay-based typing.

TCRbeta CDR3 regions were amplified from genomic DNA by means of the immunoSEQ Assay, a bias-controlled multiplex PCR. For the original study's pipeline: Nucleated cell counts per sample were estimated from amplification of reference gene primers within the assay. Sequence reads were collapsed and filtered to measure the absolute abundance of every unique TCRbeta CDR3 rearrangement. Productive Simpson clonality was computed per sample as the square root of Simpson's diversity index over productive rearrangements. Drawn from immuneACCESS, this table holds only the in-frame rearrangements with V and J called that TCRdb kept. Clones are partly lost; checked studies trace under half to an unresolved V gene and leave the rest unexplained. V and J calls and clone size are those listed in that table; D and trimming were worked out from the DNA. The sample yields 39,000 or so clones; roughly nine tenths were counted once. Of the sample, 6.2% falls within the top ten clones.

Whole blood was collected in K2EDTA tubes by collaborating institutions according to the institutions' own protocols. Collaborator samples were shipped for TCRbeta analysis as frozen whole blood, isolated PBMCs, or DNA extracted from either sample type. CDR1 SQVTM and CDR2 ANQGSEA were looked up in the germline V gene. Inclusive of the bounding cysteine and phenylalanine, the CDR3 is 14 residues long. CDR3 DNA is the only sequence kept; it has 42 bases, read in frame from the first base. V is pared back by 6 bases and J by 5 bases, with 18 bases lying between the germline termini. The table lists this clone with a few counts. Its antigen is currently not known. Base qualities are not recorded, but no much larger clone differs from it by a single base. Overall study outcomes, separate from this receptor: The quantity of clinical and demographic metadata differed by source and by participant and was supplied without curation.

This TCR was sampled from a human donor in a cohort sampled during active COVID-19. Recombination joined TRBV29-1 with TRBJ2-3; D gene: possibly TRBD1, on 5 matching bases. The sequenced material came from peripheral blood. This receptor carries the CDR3 CSVQQGIPRDTQYF. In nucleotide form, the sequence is TGCAGCGTCCAGCAGGGTATCCCCAGAGATACGCAGTATTTT.